This paragraph covers one T cell receptor beta chain sequence. The target antigen is unknown. The sample belongs to a study of vaccination effects on CD4 cells after COVID-19. Findings of the study overall: Only a few convalescent patients and no early post-infection timepoints featured in the study.

Sequencing in the ViraFEST assay came after antigen-specific CD4+ T cells had been expanded with viral peptide pools, which were used to stimulate PBMC. Subsequent to a culture period of nine to ten days, CD4+ T cells were isolated. Participants were given two doses of BNT162b2 or mRNA-1273 vaccine. Vaccinees lacked prior SARS-CoV-2 infection and tested negative for nucleocapsid antibodies. Some clones are missing from TCRdb's copy, which holds only in-frame ones; the method was immunoSEQ multiplex PCR. The data contain fewer than 25,000 clones, 60% to 85% of them singletons. The germline V gene has CDR1 KGHSH and CDR2 LQKENI. The CDR3 loop spans 14 amino acids. Trimming cost V 3 bases and J 9 bases, with 15 bases left between them.

The TCR was taken from a human donor who received a COVID-19 vaccine. Sequencing used CD4+ T cells from PBMCs cultured with HCoV-NL63 spike peptides, obtained after COVID-19 vaccination. The gene calls are TRBV18 and TRBJ1-5, with D tentatively TRBD1 (5 bases). The CDR3 DNA reads as TGTGCCAGCTCACCCGGGACCGCCCAGGGGCCCCAGCATTTT. Protein sequence: CASSPGTAQGPQHF.